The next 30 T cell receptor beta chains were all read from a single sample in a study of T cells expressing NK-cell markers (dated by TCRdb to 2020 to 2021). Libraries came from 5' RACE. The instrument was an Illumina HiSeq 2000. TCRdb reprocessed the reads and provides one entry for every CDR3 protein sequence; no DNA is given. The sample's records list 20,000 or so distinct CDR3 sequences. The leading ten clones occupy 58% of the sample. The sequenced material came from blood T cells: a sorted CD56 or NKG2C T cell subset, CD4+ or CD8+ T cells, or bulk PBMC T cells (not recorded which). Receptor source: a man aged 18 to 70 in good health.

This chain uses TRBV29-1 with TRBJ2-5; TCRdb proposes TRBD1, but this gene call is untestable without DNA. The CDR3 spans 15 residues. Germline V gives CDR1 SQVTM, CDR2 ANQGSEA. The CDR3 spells CSVEKTRTGQETQYF.

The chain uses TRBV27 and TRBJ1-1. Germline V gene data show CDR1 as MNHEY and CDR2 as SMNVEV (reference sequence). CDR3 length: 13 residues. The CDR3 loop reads CASSLSQYTEAFF.

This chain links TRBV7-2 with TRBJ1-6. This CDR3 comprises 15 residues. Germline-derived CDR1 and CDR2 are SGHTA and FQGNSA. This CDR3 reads CASSLATVTNSPLHF.

The CDR3 sequence: CASRLTGTEQFF. The rearrangement joins TRBV12-3 or TRBV12-4 to TRBJ2-1; the TCRdb D gene call, TRBD1, has no DNA to confirm it. The CDR3 is 12 amino acids.

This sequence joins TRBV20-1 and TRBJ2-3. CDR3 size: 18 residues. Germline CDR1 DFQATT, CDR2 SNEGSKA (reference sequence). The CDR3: CSAKQGAGGGAFSDTQYF.

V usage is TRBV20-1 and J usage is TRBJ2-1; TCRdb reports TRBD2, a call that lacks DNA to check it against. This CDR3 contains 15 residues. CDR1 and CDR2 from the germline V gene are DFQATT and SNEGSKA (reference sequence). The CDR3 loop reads CSARSVTSGNNEQFF.

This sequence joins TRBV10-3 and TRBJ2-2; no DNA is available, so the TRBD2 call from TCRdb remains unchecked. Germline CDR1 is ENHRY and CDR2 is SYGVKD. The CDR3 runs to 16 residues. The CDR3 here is CAIRGTSGRNTGELFF.

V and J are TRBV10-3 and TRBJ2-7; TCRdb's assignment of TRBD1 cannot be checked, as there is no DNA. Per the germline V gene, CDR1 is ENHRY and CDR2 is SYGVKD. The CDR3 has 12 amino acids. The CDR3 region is CAISPGKNEQYF.

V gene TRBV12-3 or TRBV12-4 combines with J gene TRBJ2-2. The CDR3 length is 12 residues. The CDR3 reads CASSTDTGELFF.

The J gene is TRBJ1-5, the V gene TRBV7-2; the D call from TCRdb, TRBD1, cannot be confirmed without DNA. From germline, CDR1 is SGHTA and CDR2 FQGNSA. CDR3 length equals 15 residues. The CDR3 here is CASSLGGDRRGPQHF.

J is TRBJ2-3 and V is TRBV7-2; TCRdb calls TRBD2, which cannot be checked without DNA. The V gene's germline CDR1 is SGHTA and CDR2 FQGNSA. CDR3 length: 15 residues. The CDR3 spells CASSLVLAGTDTQYF.

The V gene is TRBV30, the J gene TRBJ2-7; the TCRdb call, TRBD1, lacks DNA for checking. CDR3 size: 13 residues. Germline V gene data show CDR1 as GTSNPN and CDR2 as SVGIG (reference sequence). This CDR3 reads CAWSRDRGDEQYF.

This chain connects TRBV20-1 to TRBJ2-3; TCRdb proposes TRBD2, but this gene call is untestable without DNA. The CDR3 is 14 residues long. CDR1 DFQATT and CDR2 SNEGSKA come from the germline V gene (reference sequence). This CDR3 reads CSASPGGRVDTQYF.

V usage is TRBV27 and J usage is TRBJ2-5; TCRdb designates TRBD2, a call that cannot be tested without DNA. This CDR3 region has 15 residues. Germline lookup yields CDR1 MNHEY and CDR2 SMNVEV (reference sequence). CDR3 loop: CASRGVEGPGETQYF.

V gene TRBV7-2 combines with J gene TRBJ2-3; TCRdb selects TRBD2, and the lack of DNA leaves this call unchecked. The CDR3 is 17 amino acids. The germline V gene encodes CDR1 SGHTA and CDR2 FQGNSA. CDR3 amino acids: CASSFGVKTSGRNTQYF.

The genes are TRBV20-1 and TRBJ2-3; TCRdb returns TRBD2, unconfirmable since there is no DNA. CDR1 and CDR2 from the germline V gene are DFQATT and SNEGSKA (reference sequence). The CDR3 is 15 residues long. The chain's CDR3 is CSASDRTSGGDTQYF.

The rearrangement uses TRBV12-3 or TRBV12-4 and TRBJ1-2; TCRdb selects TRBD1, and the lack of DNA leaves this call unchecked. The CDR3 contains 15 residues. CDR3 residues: CASSPSPGTGDGYTF.

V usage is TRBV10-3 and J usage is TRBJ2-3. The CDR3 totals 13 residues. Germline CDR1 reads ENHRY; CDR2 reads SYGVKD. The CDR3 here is CAISEQGGDTQYF.

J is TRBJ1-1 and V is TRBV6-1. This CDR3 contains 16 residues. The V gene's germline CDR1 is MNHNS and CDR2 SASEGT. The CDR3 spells CASSQGQRGVNTEAFF.

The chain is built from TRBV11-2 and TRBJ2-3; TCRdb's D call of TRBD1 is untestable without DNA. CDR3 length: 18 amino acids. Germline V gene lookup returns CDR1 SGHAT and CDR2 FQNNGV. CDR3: CASSPYPPAGGGTDTQYF. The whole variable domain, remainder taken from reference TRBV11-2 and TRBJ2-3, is EAGVAQSPRYKIIEKRQSVAFWCNPISGHATLYWYQQILGQGPKLLIQFQNNGVVDDSQLPKDRFSAERLKGVDSTLKIQPAKLEDSAVYLCASSPYPPAGGGTDTQYFGPGTRLTVL.

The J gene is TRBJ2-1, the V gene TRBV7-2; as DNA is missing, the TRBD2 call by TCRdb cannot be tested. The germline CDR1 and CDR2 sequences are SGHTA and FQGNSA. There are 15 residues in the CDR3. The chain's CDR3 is CASSRAGGMGYEQFF. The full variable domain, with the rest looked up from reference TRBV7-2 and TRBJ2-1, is GAGVSQSPSNKVTEKGKDVELRCDPISGHTALYWYRQSLGQGLEFLIYFQGNSAPDKSGLPSDRFSAERTGGSVSTLTIQRTQQEDSAVYLCASSRAGGMGYEQFFGPGTRLTVL.

This chain's CDR3 is CATSDTRGAQYF. The chain uses TRBV24-1 and TRBJ2-5; as DNA is missing, the TRBD1 call by TCRdb cannot be tested. Germline CDR1 reads KGHDR; CDR2 reads SFDVKD. This CDR3 has 12 residues.

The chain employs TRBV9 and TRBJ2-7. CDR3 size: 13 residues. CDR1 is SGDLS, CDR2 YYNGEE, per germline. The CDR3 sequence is CASSPGSSYEQYF. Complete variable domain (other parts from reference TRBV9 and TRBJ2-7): DSGVTQTPKHLITATGQRVTLRCSPRSGDLSVYWYQQSLDQGLQFLIQYYNGEERAKGNILERFSAQQFPDLHSELNLSSLELGDSALYFCASSPGSSYEQYFGPGTRLTVT.

CDR3: CASSPSISGEQFF. This chain links TRBV14 with TRBJ2-1. Germline CDR1 SGHDN, CDR2 FVKESK. CDR3 length: 13 residues.

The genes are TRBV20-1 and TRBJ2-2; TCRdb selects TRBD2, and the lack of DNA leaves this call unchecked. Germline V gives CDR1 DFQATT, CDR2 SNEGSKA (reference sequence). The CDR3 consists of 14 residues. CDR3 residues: CSARDSGSVGELFF.

CDR3 sequence: CASSSGRGGDEQYF. The chain is built from TRBV5-6 and TRBJ2-7; TCRdb reports TRBD2, a call that lacks DNA to check it against. Germline CDR1 SGHDT, CDR2 YYEEEE. This CDR3 is 14 amino acids long. The complete variable domain, with remaining parts taken from reference TRBV5-6 and TRBJ2-7, reads DAGVTQSPTHLIKTRGQQVTLRCSPKSGHDTVSWYQQALGQGPQFIFQYYEEEERQRGNFPDRFSGHQFPNYSSELNVNALLLGDSALYLCASSSGRGGDEQYFGPGTRLTVT.

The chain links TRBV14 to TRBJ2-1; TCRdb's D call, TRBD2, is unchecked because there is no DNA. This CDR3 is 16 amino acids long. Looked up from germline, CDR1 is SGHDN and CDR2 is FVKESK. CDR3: CASSQGLAGGLNEQFF.

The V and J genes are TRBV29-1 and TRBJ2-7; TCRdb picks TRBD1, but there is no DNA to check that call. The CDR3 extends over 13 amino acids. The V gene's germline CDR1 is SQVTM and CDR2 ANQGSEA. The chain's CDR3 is CSVDGQGNHEQYF.

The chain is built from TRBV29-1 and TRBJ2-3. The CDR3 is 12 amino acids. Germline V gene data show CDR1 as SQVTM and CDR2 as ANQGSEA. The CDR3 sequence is CSHSRDTDTQYF.

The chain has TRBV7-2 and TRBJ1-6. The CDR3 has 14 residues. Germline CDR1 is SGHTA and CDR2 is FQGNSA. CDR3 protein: CASTLSAVNSPLHF.